The clone carrying this TCR beta chain was counted between two and nine times. Its antigen remains unidentified. The CDR3 covers 15 residues. CDR1 and CDR2 from the germline V gene are WSHSY and SAAADI. Trimming cost V 6 bases and J 7 bases; bases outside gene matches: 7. This specimen comes from a study of OX40 agonist ivuxolimab in advanced cancers. Study background: Patients got intravenous ivuxolimab at 0.01 to 10 mg/kg every 2 weeks. Treatment received earlier with anti-PD-1, anti-PD-L1 or anti-CTLA-4 agents was allowed, and less than 45% had some. The group had a mean age of around 60 years, ranged from roughly 23 to 85, and was 82.7% male. General observations from the study: Clonal expansion from baseline to week 6 occurred in both CD4+ and CD8+ T cells.

Profiling relied on immunoSEQ multiplex PCR, and the TCRdb table lists in-frame clones only, not all of them. The data contain around 68,000 clones, approximately 90% of them singletons. V usage is TRBV10-2 and J usage is TRBJ2-1; 12 bases agree with TRBD1. The source is an adult with an advanced solid tumor such as melanoma, head and neck, liver or kidney cancer. Sample: CD4+ or CD8+ T cells sorted from blood, taken in a trial of the OX40 agonist ivuxolimab. Written as DNA, the CDR3 is TGCGCCAGCAGCCACCCGGGACAGGGGGCAAATGAGCAGTTCTTC. It translates to CASSHPGQGANEQFF.